These T cell receptor beta chains were read from a single sample in a study of graft-versus-host responses after intestinal transplantation. Their antigens are not known. Method: immunoSEQ multiplex PCR; TCRdb's copy keeps in-frame clones and lacks some. The sample carries over 100,000 clones, approximately 92% recorded once. Source: unstimulated CD4+ T cells sorted from spleen or lymph node cells, taken before transplant. Receptor source: a human donor who was the organ donor for an intestinal transplant. CDR3s include the opening cysteine and the closing phenylalanine or tryptophan. Fields, in order: CDR3 protein, CDR3 DNA, J gene, D gene, clone size, V gene. The D gene is left open where the match is weak. Clone size, where shown, is once, few, many, or a class for clones that have expanded.

CDR3 protein: CASSSSGQGNYGYTF
CDR3 DNA: TGTGCCAGCAGCTCCTCCGGCCAGGGCAACTATGGCTACACCTTC
J gene: TRBJ1-2
D gene: NA
clone size: NA
V gene: TRBV4-2

CDR3 protein: CASSNSRGGVGYTF
CDR3 DNA: TGTGCCAGCAGTAATTCCAGGGGGGGTGTTGGCTACACCTTC
J gene: TRBJ1-2
D gene: TRBD1
clone size: NA
V gene: TRBV11-2

CDR3 protein: CASRTGNSTDTQYF
CDR3 DNA: TGTGCCAGTCGGACAGGGAACAGCACAGATACGCAGTATTTT
J gene: TRBJ2-3
D gene: TRBD1
clone size: NA
V gene: TRBV19

CDR3 protein: CATSRGPWDGYTF
CDR3 DNA: TGTGCCACCAGCAGAGGTCCTTGGGATGGCTACACCTTC
J gene: TRBJ1-2
D gene: NA
clone size: NA
V gene: TRBV15

CDR3 protein: CASSIGTALNYGYTF
CDR3 DNA: TGTGCCAGTAGTATAGGTACAGCCCTTAACTATGGCTACACCTTC
J gene: TRBJ1-2
D gene: NA
clone size: NA
V gene: TRBV19

CDR3 protein: CASSFTGQGYQETQYF
CDR3 DNA: TGCGCCAGCAGCTTTACCGGACAGGGGTACCAAGAGACCCAGTACTTC
J gene: TRBJ2-5
D gene: TRBD1
clone size: NA
V gene: TRBV5-1

CDR3 protein: CASSQGVSSGNTIYF
CDR3 DNA: TGTGCCAGCAGCCAGGGAGTCAGCTCTGGAAACACCATATATTTT
J gene: TRBJ1-3
D gene: NA
clone size: NA
V gene: TRBV5-5

CDR3 protein: CASSPGFTYEQYF
CDR3 DNA: TGTGCCAGCAGCCCGGGTTTTACCTACGAGCAGTACTTC
J gene: TRBJ2-7
D gene: NA
clone size: NA
V gene: TRBV9

CDR3 protein: CAGSAGEETQYF
CDR3 DNA: TGTGCCGGATCAGCAGGGGAAGAGACCCAGTACTTC
J gene: TRBJ2-5
D gene: NA
clone size: NA
V gene: TRBV30

CDR3 protein: CASSTGTNSYEQYF
CDR3 DNA: TGTGCCAGCAGTACAGGTACGAACTCCTACGAGCAGTACTTC
J gene: TRBJ2-7
D gene: NA
clone size: NA
V gene: TRBV28

CDR3 protein: CASSQGNRGTNEKLFF
CDR3 DNA: TGCGCCAGCAGCCAAGGGAACCGGGGGACTAATGAAAAACTGTTTTTT
J gene: TRBJ1-4
D gene: NA
clone size: NA
V gene: TRBV4-1

CDR3 protein: CASSPVIFSNEQFF
CDR3 DNA: TGTGCCAGCAGCCCGGTGATATTTTCGAATGAGCAGTTCTTC
J gene: TRBJ2-1
D gene: NA
clone size: NA
V gene: TRBV7-9

CDR3 protein: CASSDGLVADTQYF
CDR3 DNA: TGTGCCAGCAGTGACGGCCTAGTAGCAGATACGCAGTATTTT
J gene: TRBJ2-3
D gene: NA
clone size: NA
V gene: TRBV2

CDR3 protein: CASSQVGSKGMGNQPQHF
CDR3 DNA: TGCGCCAGCAGCCAAGTAGGTTCGAAGGGAATGGGCAATCAGCCCCAGCATTTT
J gene: TRBJ1-5
D gene: NA
clone size: NA
V gene: TRBV4-1

CDR3 protein: CTSSLPQDRNTEAFF
CDR3 DNA: TGCACCAGCAGCCTTCCCCAGGACAGGAACACTGAAGCTTTCTTT
J gene: TRBJ1-1
D gene: NA
clone size: NA
V gene: TRBV1

CDR3 protein: CASTVYTGSEQFF
CDR3 DNA: TGTGCCAGCACTGTCTACACAGGGAGTGAGCAGTTCTTC
J gene: TRBJ2-1
D gene: NA
clone size: NA
V gene: TRBV2

CDR3 protein: CASSISRDTEAFF
CDR3 DNA: TGTGCCAGTAGTATAAGCAGGGACACTGAAGCTTTCTTT
J gene: TRBJ1-1
D gene: NA
clone size: NA
V gene: TRBV19

CDR3 protein: CASSPDGPRKEKLFF
CDR3 DNA: TGTGCCAGCAGCCCAGACGGACCTAGAAAAGAAAAACTGTTTTTT
J gene: TRBJ1-4
D gene: NA
clone size: NA
V gene: TRBV28

CDR3 protein: CASSEPGRYGYTF
CDR3 DNA: TGTGCCAGCAGTGAACCGGGGAGATATGGCTACACCTTC
J gene: TRBJ1-2
D gene: NA
clone size: NA
V gene: TRBV25-1

CDR3 protein: CASSLTSDTGELFF
CDR3 DNA: TGCGCCAGCAGCCTGACTAGCGACACCGGGGAGCTGTTTTTT
J gene: TRBJ2-2
D gene: TRBD2
clone size: NA
V gene: TRBV5-1

CDR3 protein: CASTGVGRELRTDTQYF
CDR3 DNA: TGTGCCAGCACCGGGGTAGGGAGGGAGCTAAGGACAGATACGCAGTATTTT
J gene: TRBJ2-3
D gene: TRBD2
clone size: NA
V gene: TRBV7-2

CDR3 protein: CASSLSLSASSYEQYF
CDR3 DNA: TGTGCCAGCAGCTTAAGCCTTTCGGCTAGCTCCTACGAGCAGTACTTC
J gene: TRBJ2-7
D gene: NA
clone size: NA
V gene: TRBV11-2

CDR3 protein: CASSVRNTDTQYF
CDR3 DNA: TGCGCCAGCAGTGTCCGGAACACAGATACGCAGTATTTT
J gene: TRBJ2-3
D gene: NA
clone size: NA
V gene: TRBV10-1

CDR3 protein: CASSLANMGGYEQYF
CDR3 DNA: TGTGCCAGCAGCTTAGCTAACATGGGGGGGTACGAGCAGTACTTC
J gene: TRBJ2-7
D gene: TRBD2
clone size: NA
V gene: TRBV7-8

CDR3 protein: CASSLVGTSGTYEQYF
CDR3 DNA: TGTGCCAGCAGCTTGGTCGGGACTAGCGGGACCTACGAGCAGTACTTC
J gene: TRBJ2-7
D gene: TRBD2
clone size: NA
V gene: TRBV11-2

CDR3 protein: CASSDRFGYTF
CDR3 DNA: TGTGCCAGCAGTGACAGGTTTGGCTACACCTTC
J gene: TRBJ1-2
D gene: NA
clone size: NA
V gene: TRBV6-1

CDR3 protein: CASSLDREVNIQYF
CDR3 DNA: TGTGCCAGTAGCTTGGACAGAGAGGTAAACATTCAGTACTTC
J gene: TRBJ2-4
D gene: NA
clone size: NA
V gene: TRBV7-9

CDR3 protein: CASSLSPGTAYEQYF
CDR3 DNA: TGTGCCAGCAGCCTTTCCCCCGGGACAGCCTACGAGCAGTACTTC
J gene: TRBJ2-7
D gene: TRBD1
clone size: once
V gene: TRBV5-4

CDR3 protein: CASIAGGETQYF
CDR3 DNA: TGTGCCAGCATTGCGGGGGGCGAGACCCAGTACTTC
J gene: TRBJ2-5
D gene: TRBD2
clone size: NA
V gene: TRBV6-6

CDR3 protein: CSARGGGAQYF
CDR3 DNA: TGCAGTGCTAGAGGGGGAGGAGCGCAGTATTTT
J gene: TRBJ2-3
D gene: NA
clone size: NA
V gene: TRBV20-1

CDR3 protein: CASSPGGNTEAFF
CDR3 DNA: TGTGCCAGCAGTCCCGGGGGAAACACTGAAGCTTTCTTT
J gene: TRBJ1-1
D gene: NA
clone size: NA
V gene: TRBV6-5

CDR3 protein: CASSIEGGPPYNQPQHF
CDR3 DNA: TGTGCCAGTAGTATAGAAGGGGGCCCCCCATACAATCAGCCCCAGCATTTT
J gene: TRBJ1-5
D gene: TRBD1
clone size: NA
V gene: TRBV19

CDR3 protein: CASVRTGGGEQFF
CDR3 DNA: TGTGCCAGCGTTCGGACAGGGGGCGGTGAGCAGTTCTTC
J gene: TRBJ2-1
D gene: TRBD1
clone size: NA
V gene: TRBV6-1

CDR3 protein: CASSEWSLAGDEQFF
CDR3 DNA: TGTGCCAGCAGTGAATGGTCGCTAGCGGGAGATGAGCAGTTCTTC
J gene: TRBJ2-1
D gene: TRBD2
clone size: NA
V gene: TRBV2

CDR3 protein: CASSVRDRGDEQYF
CDR3 DNA: TGTGCCAGCAGCGTCCGGGACAGGGGGGACGAGCAGTACTTC
J gene: TRBJ2-7
D gene: TRBD1
clone size: once
V gene: TRBV9

CDR3 protein: CASTNFANTGELFF
CDR3 DNA: TGTGCCAGCACCAACTTTGCGAACACCGGGGAGCTGTTTTTT
J gene: TRBJ2-2
D gene: NA
clone size: NA
V gene: TRBV2

CDR3 protein: CASSGTDFMNTEAFF
CDR3 DNA: TGTGCCAGCAGTGGGACCGATTTCATGAACACTGAAGCTTTCTTT
J gene: TRBJ1-1
D gene: NA
clone size: few
V gene: TRBV28

CDR3 protein: CASSGRATGQGGYTF
CDR3 DNA: TGTGCCAGCAGCGGTAGAGCCACGGGACAGGGTGGCTACACCTTC
J gene: TRBJ1-2
D gene: NA
clone size: NA
V gene: TRBV21-1

CDR3 protein: CASSQARVGASGNLQETQYF
CDR3 DNA: TGTGCCAGCAGCCAAGCCCGAGTGGGGGCTTCTGGGAACTTACAAGAGACCCAGTACTTC
J gene: TRBJ2-5
D gene: NA
clone size: NA
V gene: TRBV4-2

CDR3 protein: CASSFEGGAHYGYTF
CDR3 DNA: TGTGCCAGCAGTTTTGAGGGGGGGGCTCACTATGGCTACACCTTC
J gene: TRBJ1-2
D gene: NA
clone size: NA
V gene: TRBV27

CDR3 protein: CASSQDLTPSRVTQYF
CDR3 DNA: TGTGCCAGCAGCCAAGATCTCACTCCCTCCCGCGTGACCCAGTACTTC
J gene: TRBJ2-5
D gene: NA
clone size: NA
V gene: TRBV4-2

CDR3 protein: CASSLGRVEKNIQYF
CDR3 DNA: TGTGCCAGCAGCTTGGGAAGGGTGGAAAAAAACATTCAGTACTTC
J gene: TRBJ2-4
D gene: NA
clone size: NA
V gene: TRBV7-2

CDR3 protein: CASSQQSGNTIYF
CDR3 DNA: TGTGCCAGCAGCCAACAATCTGGAAACACCATATATTTT
J gene: TRBJ1-3
D gene: NA
clone size: NA
V gene: TRBV5-4

CDR3 protein: CASSVRWHEQYF
CDR3 DNA: TGTGCCAGCAGTGTTCGATGGCACGAGCAGTACTTC
J gene: TRBJ2-7
D gene: NA
clone size: NA
V gene: TRBV2

CDR3 protein: CASIQTGGSSYEQYF
CDR3 DNA: TGTGCCAGCATCCAGACAGGGGGGTCCTCCTACGAGCAGTACTTC
J gene: TRBJ2-7
D gene: TRBD1
clone size: NA
V gene: TRBV6-1

CDR3 protein: CASSTGRGQANNEKLFF
CDR3 DNA: TGCGCCAGCAGCACGGGAAGGGGACAGGCCAACAATGAAAAACTGTTTTTT
J gene: TRBJ1-4
D gene: TRBD1
clone size: NA
V gene: TRBV5-1

CDR3 protein: CASSLGTGVTEAFF
CDR3 DNA: TGCGCCAGCAGCTTAGGGACAGGGGTAACTGAAGCTTTCTTT
J gene: TRBJ1-1
D gene: TRBD1
clone size: NA
V gene: TRBV5-1

CDR3 protein: CSVDPSSTDTQYF
CDR3 DNA: TGCAGCGTTGACCCTTCTAGCACAGATACGCAGTATTTT
J gene: TRBJ2-3
D gene: NA
clone size: NA
V gene: TRBV29-1

CDR3 protein: CASSPRTSQTEAFF
CDR3 DNA: TGTGCCAGCTCACCCCGGACATCTCAGACTGAAGCTTTCTTT
J gene: TRBJ1-1
D gene: NA
clone size: NA
V gene: TRBV18

CDR3 protein: CATSLTDTQYF
CDR3 DNA: TGTGCCACCAGCCTCACCGATACGCAGTATTTT
J gene: TRBJ2-3
D gene: NA
clone size: NA
V gene: TRBV15

CDR3 protein: CASSPPFNTEAFF
CDR3 DNA: TGTGCCAGTAGCCCCCCTTTTAACACTGAAGCTTTCTTT
J gene: TRBJ1-1
D gene: NA
clone size: NA
V gene: TRBV6-6

CDR3 protein: CASSQVQRSHPARGGYTF
CDR3 DNA: TGCGCCAGCAGCCAAGTACAGCGGTCGCATCCCGCCAGGGGTGGCTACACCTTC
J gene: TRBJ1-2
D gene: NA
clone size: NA
V gene: TRBV4-1

CDR3 protein: CASSRGQGGTEAFF
CDR3 DNA: TGTGCCAGCAGTCGGGGACAGGGAGGAACTGAAGCTTTCTTT
J gene: TRBJ1-1
D gene: TRBD1
clone size: NA
V gene: TRBV6-5

CDR3 protein: CASSFSGSWYNEQFF
CDR3 DNA: TGTGCCAGCAGCTTCAGCGGGAGCTGGTACAATGAGCAGTTCTTC
J gene: TRBJ2-1
D gene: TRBD2
clone size: NA
V gene: TRBV13

CDR3 protein: CASSPGLYNEQFF
CDR3 DNA: TGTGCCAGCTCACCGGGACTCTACAATGAGCAGTTCTTC
J gene: TRBJ2-1
D gene: NA
clone size: NA
V gene: TRBV18